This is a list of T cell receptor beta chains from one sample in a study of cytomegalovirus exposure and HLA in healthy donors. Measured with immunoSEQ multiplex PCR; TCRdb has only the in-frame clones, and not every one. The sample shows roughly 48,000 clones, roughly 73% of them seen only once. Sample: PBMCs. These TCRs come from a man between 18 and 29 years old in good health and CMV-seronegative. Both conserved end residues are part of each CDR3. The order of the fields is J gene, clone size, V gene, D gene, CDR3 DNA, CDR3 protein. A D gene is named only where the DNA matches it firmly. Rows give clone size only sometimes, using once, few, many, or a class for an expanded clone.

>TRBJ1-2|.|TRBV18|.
TGTGCCAGCTCCCCGAACCGGGGAAACTATGGCTACACCTTC
CASSPNRGNYGYTF
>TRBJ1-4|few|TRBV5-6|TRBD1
TGTGCCAGCAGCGTGGAAATCGACAGGGGGAATGAAAAACTGTTTTTT
CASSVEIDRGNEKLFF
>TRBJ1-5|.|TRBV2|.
TGTGCCAGCAGTCTTCGTACTGATAGCAATCAGCCCCAGCATTTT
CASSLRTDSNQPQHF
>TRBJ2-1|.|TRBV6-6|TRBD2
TGTGCCAGCAGTACACTAGCGGGAGGGGGTGAGCAGTTCTTC
CASSTLAGGGEQFF
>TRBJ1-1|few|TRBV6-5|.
TGTGCCAGCAAGACTTATGGCACTGAAGCTTTCTTT
CASKTYGTEAFF
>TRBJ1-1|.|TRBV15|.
TGTGCCACCAGCAGTGGGCTCTTGAAGAACACTGAAGCTTTCTTT
CATSSGLLKNTEAFF
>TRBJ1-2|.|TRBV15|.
TGTGCCACCAGCAGAGATCACAGGGTGGACTATGGCTACACCTTC
CATSRDHRVDYGYTF
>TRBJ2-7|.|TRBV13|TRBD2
TGTGCCAGCAGCGCCGGGACTAGCGGTTCCTACGAGCAGTACTTC
CASSAGTSGSYEQYF
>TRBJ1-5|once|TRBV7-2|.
TGTGCCAGCAGCCCCGGCCGGAACGACTATAGCAATCAGCCCCAGCATTTT
CASSPGRNDYSNQPQHF
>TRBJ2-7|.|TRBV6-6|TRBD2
TGTGCCAGCAGTTTCACTAGCGGGGTCAACGAGCAGTACTTC
CASSFTSGVNEQYF
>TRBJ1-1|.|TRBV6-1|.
TGTGCCAGCAGTGAATTCCAGGGCGGCACTGAAGCTTTCTTT
CASSEFQGGTEAFF
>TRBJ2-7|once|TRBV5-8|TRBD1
TGTGCCAGCAGCCTTAACGACTACCCCGGACAGGGGACGGTGGAGCAGTACTTC
CASSLNDYPGQGTVEQYF
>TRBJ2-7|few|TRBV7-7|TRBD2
TGTGCTAGCAGCTCACTAGCGGGAGGATCATACGAGCAGTACTTC
CASSSLAGGSYEQYF
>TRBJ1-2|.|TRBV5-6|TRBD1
TGTGCCAGCAGCTCAGCAACAGGGGGCTATGGCTACACCTTC
CASSSATGGYGYTF
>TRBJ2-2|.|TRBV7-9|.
TGTGCCAGCAGCTTAACGGGGACGAACACCGGGGAGCTGTTTTTT
CASSLTGTNTGELFF
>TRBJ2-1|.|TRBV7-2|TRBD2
TGTGCCAGCAGCTTAGTCGTCCTAGCGGGGGACTACAATGAGCAGTTCTTC
CASSLVVLAGDYNEQFF
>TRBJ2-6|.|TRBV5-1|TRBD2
TGCGCCAGCAGCTCCGGACTAGCGGGAGTTGGTGGGGCCAACGTCCTGACTTTC
CASSSGLAGVGGANVLTF
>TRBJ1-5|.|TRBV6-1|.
TGTGCCAGCAGTGAAAGGGGGGGAGATCAGCCCCAGCATTTT
CASSERGGDQPQHF
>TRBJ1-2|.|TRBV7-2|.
TGTGCCAGCAGCTTAAAACCGAGCTATGGCTACACCTTC
CASSLKPSYGYTF
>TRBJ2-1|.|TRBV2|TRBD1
TGTGCCAGCAGTCAGGGGGGGGACAGGGGGACCGCTGAGCAGTTCTTC
CASSQGGDRGTAEQFF
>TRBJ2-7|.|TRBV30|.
TGTGCCTGGACAGCCAAAGGGAGCTACGAGCAGTACTTC
CAWTAKGSYEQYF
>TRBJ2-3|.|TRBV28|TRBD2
TGTGCCAGCAGCCTCCTCATAACGAGGACTAGCGGGAGCACAGATACGCAGTATTTT
CASSLLITRTSGSTDTQYF
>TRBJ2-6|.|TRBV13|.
TGTGCCAGCAGCTTAAGGGGCTCTGGGGCCAACGTCCTGACTTTC
CASSLRGSGANVLTF
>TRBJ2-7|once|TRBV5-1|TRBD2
TGCGCCAGCAGCTTGGGACATAGCGGGAGCTCCTACGAGCAGTACTTC
CASSLGHSGSSYEQYF
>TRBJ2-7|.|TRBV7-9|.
TGTGCCAGCAGCTGGGCGGGTGGAGCCTACGAGCAGTACTTC
CASSWAGGAYEQYF
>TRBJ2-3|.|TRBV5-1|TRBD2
TGCGCCAGCTCTAGCGGGAGCGGCACAGATACGCAGTATTTT
CASSSGSGTDTQYF
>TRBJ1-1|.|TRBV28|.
TGTGCCAGCAGTAGGGGAGGAGGAAGTACTGAAGCTTTCTTT
CASSRGGGSTEAFF
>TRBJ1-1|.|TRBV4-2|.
TGTGCCAGCAGCCAACTACAGGGACGCAAAGCTTTCTTT
CASSQLQGRKAFF
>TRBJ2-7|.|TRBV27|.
TGTGCCAGCAGTTCAACAGGGTTCAACGAGCAGTACTTC
CASSSTGFNEQYF
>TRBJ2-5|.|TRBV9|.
TGTGCCAGCATCTCCAGGGAGGGAGGACAGGGAAAAGAGACCCAGTACTTC
CASISREGGQGKETQYF
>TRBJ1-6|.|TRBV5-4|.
TGTGCCAGCAGCCGGCGGTTCGGGGACTTGGGTTCACCCCTCCACTTT
CASSRRFGDLGSPLHF
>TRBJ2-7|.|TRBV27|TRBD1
TGTGCCAGCAGTCGACAGGGGGATACTCGCGAGCAGTACTTC
CASSRQGDTREQYF
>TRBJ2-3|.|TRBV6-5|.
TGTGCCAGCAGAGCCCAACAGAGCACAGATACGCAGTATTTT
CASRAQQSTDTQYF
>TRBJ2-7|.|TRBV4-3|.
TGCGCCAGCAGCCAATCCCCGACAGGAGGCGAGCAGTACTTC
CASSQSPTGGEQYF
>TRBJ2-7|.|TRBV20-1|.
TGCAGTGCTAAAAGGAGCGAGCAGTACTTC
CSAKRSEQYF
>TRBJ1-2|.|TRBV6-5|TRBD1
TGTGCCAGCAGGCGGGGACAGGGCTCCTATGGCTACACCTTC
CASRRGQGSYGYTF
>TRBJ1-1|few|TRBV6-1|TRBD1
TGTGCCAGCAGTACCTTGGGACAGGGAAATGAAGCTTTCTTT
CASSTLGQGNEAFF
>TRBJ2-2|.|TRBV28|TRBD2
TGTGCCAGTGGACTAGCGGTCGGGGAGCTGTTTTTT
CASGLAVGELFF
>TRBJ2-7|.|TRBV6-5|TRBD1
TGTGCCAGCAGTTATGGGACAGGGGCCTACGAGCAGTACTTC
CASSYGTGAYEQYF
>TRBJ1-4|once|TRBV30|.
TGTGCCTGCCAGCGAGAGACTAATGAAAAACTGTTTTTT
CACQRETNEKLFF
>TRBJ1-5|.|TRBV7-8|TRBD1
TGTGCCAGCAGCTTACCCGGGACAGGGAATCAGCCCCAGCATTTT
CASSLPGTGNQPQHF
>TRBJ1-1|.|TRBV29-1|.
TGCAGCGTGACCGACAGAGTGAACACTGAAGCTTTCTTT
CSVTDRVNTEAFF
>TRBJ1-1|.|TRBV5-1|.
TGCGCCAGCAGCTTGGGTTACAGGGATTCTGAAGCTTTCTTT
CASSLGYRDSEAFF
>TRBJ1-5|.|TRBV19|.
TGTGCCAGTAGCGCAGGTTTAGGCAATCAGCCCCAGCATTTT
CASSAGLGNQPQHF
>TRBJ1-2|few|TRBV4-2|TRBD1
TGTGCCAGCAGCCAAGGGGTGGGGACAGCCTATGGCTACACCTTC
CASSQGVGTAYGYTF
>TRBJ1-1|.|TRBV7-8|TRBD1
TGTGCCAGCAGCTTAGGCGGACAGGGGGCGAACACTGAAGCTTTCTTT
CASSLGGQGANTEAFF
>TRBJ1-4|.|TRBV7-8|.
TGTGCCAGCAGCTTAGATCGGGGAAATGAAAAACTGTTTTTT
CASSLDRGNEKLFF
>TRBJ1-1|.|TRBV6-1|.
TGTGCCAGCAGTGAAAATCGGAACACTGAAGCTTTCTTT
CASSENRNTEAFF
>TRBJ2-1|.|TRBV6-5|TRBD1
TGTGCCAGCAGGACGACAGGGCCATACAATGAGCAGTTCTTC
CASRTTGPYNEQFF
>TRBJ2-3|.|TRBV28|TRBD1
TGTGCCAGCACCATTCCACAGGGGGTAACCAGCACAGATACGCAGTATTTT
CASTIPQGVTSTDTQYF
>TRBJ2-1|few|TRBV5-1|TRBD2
TGCGCCAGCAGCCCGGGACTAGCGAACTACAATGAGCAGTTCTTC
CASSPGLANYNEQFF